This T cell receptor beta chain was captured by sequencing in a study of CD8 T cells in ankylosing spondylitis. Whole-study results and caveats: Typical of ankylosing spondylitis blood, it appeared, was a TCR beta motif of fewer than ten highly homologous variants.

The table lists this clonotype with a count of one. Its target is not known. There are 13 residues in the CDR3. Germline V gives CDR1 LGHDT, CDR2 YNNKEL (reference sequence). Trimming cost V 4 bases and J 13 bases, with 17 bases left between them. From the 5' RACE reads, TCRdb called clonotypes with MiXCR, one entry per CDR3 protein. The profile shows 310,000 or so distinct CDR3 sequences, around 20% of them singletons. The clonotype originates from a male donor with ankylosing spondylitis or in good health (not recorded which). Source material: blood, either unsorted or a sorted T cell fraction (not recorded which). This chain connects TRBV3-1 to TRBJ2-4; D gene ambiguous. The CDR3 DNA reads TGTGCCAGCAGCCCGCGGACGATTGGGTGGCAGTACTTC. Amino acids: CASSPRTIGWQYF.